The 19 T cell receptor beta chains below were found in one sample sequenced in a study of T cell changes during pregnancy in multiple sclerosis (dated 2019 in TCRdb). Library prep was done by the immunoSEQ multiplex PCR assay. In TCRdb, the immuneACCESS table is reduced to in-frame sequences with V and J assigned. These tables do not hold every clone; where another copy was compared, an unresolved V gene accounts for under half, and the others remain unexplained. In all, the sample holds about 57,000 clones, and around 92% of those were seen once. The top ten clones comprise 0.2% of the sample. Material: CD4+ T cells from peripheral blood mononuclear cells, obtained in the second trimester of pregnancy. The source of these receptors is a female donor with multiple sclerosis, enrolled in a pregnancy study.

This chain joins TRBV5-1 and TRBJ2-5; D is possibly TRBD1 (5 bases). CDR3 length: 13 residues. Germline V gene sequence: CDR1 SGHRS, CDR2 YFSETQ. V dropped 6 bases and J dropped 5 bases, with 14 bases sitting between them. The DNA of the CDR3 is TGCGCCAGCACCAGGGCAGTCGAGGAGACCCAGTACTTC. Translating gives CASTRAVEETQYF.

The V and J genes are TRBV5-4 and TRBJ2-2, with TRBD1 identical over 8 bases. This CDR3 spans 16 amino acids. The germline V gene encodes CDR1 SGHNT and CDR2 YYREEE (reference sequence). The V segment lost 4 bases and the J segment 0 bases; nucleotides outside the gene matches: 5. CDR3 sequence reads: CASSIDRGANTGELFF. CDR3 nucleotides: TGTGCCAGCAGCATAGACAGGGGAGCGAACACCGGGGAGCTGTTTTTT.

The chain recombines TRBV19 with TRBJ1-4; D is possibly TRBD1 (5 bases). The CDR3 is 15 amino acids. CDR1 is LNHDA and CDR2 is SQIVND in the germline V gene (reference sequence). Trimming removed 5 bases from V and 7 bases from J, with 17 bases in between. CDR3 coding DNA: TGTGCCAGTAGTCCCCGCGCAGGGTCCGGTGAAAAACTGTTTTTT. This gives the protein CASSPRAGSGEKLFF.

The J gene is TRBJ2-1, the V gene TRBV11-2, with a possible D match to TRBD2 (6 bases). Germline V gives CDR1 SGHAT, CDR2 FQNNGV. With 5 bases removed from V and 1 base from J, the gap between germline ends came to 15 bases. CDR3 size: 16 residues. The CDR3 coding sequence is TGTGCCAGCAGCCACATCCGCGGGGCGTCCTACAATGAGCAGTTCTTC. Residues: CASSHIRGASYNEQFF.

This clone has only a few counts. This rearrangement joins TRBV27 to TRBJ1-4, with D perhaps matching TRBD1 (6 bases). CDR3 length equals 16 residues. The germline V gene has CDR1 MNHEY and CDR2 SMNVEV (reference sequence). Trimming took 3 bases from V and 5 from J, leaving 16 bases between them. The CDR3 DNA reads as TGTGCCAGCAGTTTGCAGGGGTGGTACCGGAATGAAAAACTGTTTTTT. Amino acids: CASSLQGWYRNEKLFF.

With respect to this clone: Germline and junction disagree at one end, which may indicate a read error. The genes are TRBV5-1 and TRBJ2-1; D perhaps matches TRBD1 (6 bases). CDR3 length: 14 residues. Germline V CDR1 and CDR2: SGHRS, YFSETQ. CDR3 amino acids: CASSLAQGAGEQFF. Written as DNA, the CDR3 is TGCGCCAGCAGTTTGGCACAGGGCGCCGGTGAGCAGTTCTTC.

The chain employs TRBV9 and TRBJ2-3, with 10 positions matching TRBD2. Germline lookup yields CDR1 SGDLS and CDR2 YYNGEE. The CDR3 covers 16 residues. V was pared by 7 bases and J by 4 bases, with 12 bases of the junction left unmatched. The CDR3: CASCRGAGGPPDTQYF. The DNA for the CDR3 is TGTGCCAGCTGTAGGGGAGCGGGAGGGCCTCCAGATACGCAGTATTTT.

The gene calls are TRBV27 and TRBJ1-3, with D perhaps matching TRBD1 (6 bases). Per germline, CDR1 MNHEY and CDR2 SMNVEV (reference sequence). The CDR3 sequence is 14 residues long. Trimming stripped 6 bases from V and 4 bases from J, with 13 bases between. The CDR3 nucleotides read TGTGCCAGCAGCCGACGGACAGCAGGAAACACCATATATTTT. As protein: CASSRRTAGNTIYF.

The chain carries TRBV6-1 and TRBJ2-7; weak D call: TRBD1 (6 bases). Germline V lookup: CDR1 MNHNS, CDR2 SASEGT. CDR3 length equals 14 residues. Trimming cost V 6 bases and J 1 base, with 13 bases left between them. CDR3 sequence (DNA): TGTGCCAGCAGCCTACAGGGTACGTCCTACGAGCAGTACTTC. It encodes CASSLQGTSYEQYF.

The rearrangement uses TRBV19 and TRBJ1-3, with a possible D match to TRBD1 (5 bases). Trimming cost V 5 bases and J 0 bases, with 17 bases left between them. The CDR3 loop spans 17 amino acids. Looked up from germline, CDR1 is LNHDA and CDR2 is SQIVND (reference sequence). The CDR3 DNA is TGTGCCAGTAGTTCGACTCAGGGCTCCTTCTCTGGAAACACCATATATTTT. Amino acid sequence: CASSSTQGSFSGNTIYF.

This rearrangement joins TRBV30 to TRBJ1-5; D unclear. Germline V gene sequence: CDR1 GTSNPN, CDR2 SVGIG (reference sequence). This CDR3 is built from 15 residues. Trimming took 3 bases from V and 3 from J, leaving 15 bases between them. This CDR3 reads CAWRASRGSNQPQHF. The DNA for the CDR3 is TGTGCCTGGAGAGCTTCACGAGGGTCCAATCAGCCCCAGCATTTT.

The gene calls are TRBV30 and TRBJ2-3; 10 bases map to TRBD1. The germline V gene encodes CDR1 GTSNPN and CDR2 SVGIG (reference sequence). This CDR3 comprises 17 residues. V shed 4 bases and J 1 base; nucleotides not matched to a gene: 11. The CDR3, as DNA: TGTGCCTGGACTTCCGGACAGGGGGGTCATGGCACAGATACGCAGTATTTT. It is translated as CAWTSGQGGHGTDTQYF.

This sequence joins TRBV5-6 and TRBJ1-2, with D unresolved. Germline values: CDR1 SGHDT, CDR2 YYEEEE. Trimming left V 0 bases short and J 4 bases short, with 13 bases between. This CDR3 contains 15 residues. The CDR3 spells CASSLGPVEVYGYTF. CDR3 coding DNA: TGTGCCAGCAGCTTGGGCCCGGTTGAGGTCTATGGCTACACCTTC.

The rearrangement joins TRBV18 to TRBJ1-2, with a possible D match to TRBD1 (5 bases). V lost 3 bases, J lost 3 bases, and 14 bases lay in between. The CDR3 is made up of 15 amino acids. CDR1 and CDR2 (germline): KGHSH, LQKENI. CDR3 sequence reads: CASSPGGGSHYGYTF. The CDR3, as DNA: TGTGCCAGCTCACCGGGCGGGGGATCCCACTATGGCTACACCTTC.

Only a few counts were recorded for this clone. This rearrangement joins TRBV7-8 to TRBJ1-2; D possibly corresponds to TRBD1 (5 bases). The V end lost 5 bases, the J end lost 5 bases, and 15 bases lay between the germline ends. The germline CDR1 and CDR2 sequences are SGHVS and FQNEAQ. The length of the CDR3 is 14 residues. This CDR3 is CASSVSGTVYGYTF. The CDR3 bases are TGTGCCAGCAGCGTCTCCGGGACTGTTTATGGCTACACCTTC.

This chain joins TRBV5-1 and TRBJ2-5; 8 nucleotides agree with TRBD1. Trimming at V came to 4 bases and at J to 3 bases, leaving 8 bases not matched to a gene. CDR1 is SGHRS and CDR2 is YFSETQ in the germline V gene. The CDR3 loop spans 15 amino acids. This CDR3 is CASSHTDRVEETQYF. CDR3 bases: TGCGCCAGCAGCCACACGGACAGGGTTGAAGAGACCCAGTACTTC.

The rearrangement links TRBV7-9 to TRBJ2-1; 8 bases are shared with TRBD1. Germline V gene sequence: CDR1 SEHNR, CDR2 FQNEAQ (reference sequence). V was pared by 3 bases and J by 7 bases, with 2 bases of the junction left unmatched. The CDR3 contains 13 residues. In DNA form, the CDR3 reads TGTGCCAGCAGCTTCAGGGGGCCGAATGAGCAGTTCTTC. It specifies CASSFRGPNEQFF.

The chain carries TRBV5-4 and TRBJ2-7, with 8 bases lining up with TRBD2. The V and J ends lost 5 bases and 0 bases, in that order; junction bases with no gene match: 4. Germline lookup yields CDR1 SGHNT and CDR2 YYREEE (reference sequence). The CDR3 runs to 14 residues. The CDR3 loop reads CASRPGTSSYEQYF. CDR3 nucleotide sequence: TGTGCCAGCAGACCCGGGACTAGCTCCTACGAGCAGTACTTC.

The chain carries TRBV5-1 and TRBJ2-3, with 8 nucleotides matching TRBD2. Germline lookup yields CDR1 SGHRS and CDR2 YFSETQ. The CDR3 runs 16 residues. V dropped 0 bases and J dropped 5; count of bases not matched to a gene: 8. Here the CDR3 DNA reads TGCGCCAGCAGCTTGGACGGGAGGGCTTTGGTAGATACGCAGTATTTT. This gives the protein CASSLDGRALVDTQYF.